This T cell receptor (beta chain) emerged from a study of T cell changes during pregnancy in multiple sclerosis. Repertoires were generated with immunoSEQ multiplex PCR, while TCRdb's copy carries only in-frame clones and drops some. This table has 50,000 to 65,000 clones, 89% appearing once. Per germline, CDR1 MNHEY and CDR2 SVGAGI. The CDR3 covers 15 residues. Losses at the gene ends were 5 bases for V and 2 bases for J; bases not matched to a gene: 4. The table lists this clone with a count of one. The specimen was peripheral blood, collected after pregnancy. The source is a female donor with multiple sclerosis, enrolled in a pregnancy study. The chain couples TRBV6-5 to TRBJ2-7, with 12 bases aligning to TRBD2. The CDR3 bases are TGTGCCAGCAGTCTCCGACTAGCGGGGGCCTACGAGCAGTACTTC. It yields the protein CASSLRLAGAYEQYF.